Included here is one T cell receptor (beta chain) sequence, with context. The data originate from a study of T cell responses to AZD1222 COVID-19 vaccine. The V end lost 3 bases, the J end lost 7 bases, and 3 bases lay between the germline ends. This CDR3 contains 11 residues. Looked up from germline, CDR1 is MNHEY and CDR2 is SMNVEV (reference sequence). Only in-frame clones appear in the TCRdb table, and some are missing; sequencing was by immunoSEQ multiplex PCR. The top ten clones hold around 5.8% of a sample with some 80,000 clones, just under 90% of them seen once. Sequenced material: peripheral blood, taken on day 0 of AZD1222 vaccination. The chain carries TRBV27 and TRBJ2-2; D is undetermined. The receptor comes from an adult in good health. This chain's CDR3 is CASSFYGELFF. The DNA for the CDR3 is TGTGCCAGCAGTTTCTACGGGGAGCTGTTTTTT.